These 13 T cell receptor beta chains were sequenced from one sample in a study of brain T cells in children with intractable seizures. The sample's time point: blood from clinic visit 5 months post-surgery; TSC patient then seizure free. The protocol was immunoSEQ multiplex PCR, while the TCRdb copy is restricted to in-frame clones and leaves out a portion. The sample has 300,000 to 400,000 clones, over 90% seen once; the top ten hold roughly 5.7%. Here the sequenced sample was peripheral blood, taken roughly 5 months after surgery. Receptors were obtained from a boy under two years old with tuberous sclerosis and intractable seizures.

V usage is TRBV19 and J usage is TRBJ1-2, with 7 bases matching TRBD1. Germline CDR1 LNHDA, CDR2 SQIVND (reference sequence). V was pared by 4 bases and J by 2 bases, with 13 bases of the junction left unmatched. CDR3 length: 17 residues. CDR3 DNA sequence: TGTGCCAGTAGTACCAACACGGTGGGACAGTCAAACTATGGCTACACCTTC. It yields the protein CASSTNTVGQSNYGYTF.

This clone is a singleton in its sample. The V call is TRBV6-5, the J call TRBJ2-1; possible D gene TRBD2, 5 bases. The CDR3 runs 13 residues. From germline, CDR1 is MNHEY and CDR2 SVGAGI. Deletions cut 0 bases from V and 15 bases from J, with 15 bases between. In DNA, the CDR3 is TGTGCCAGCAGTTACTCAGGACGGTCAGAGGGGTTCTTC. This codes for CASSYSGRSEGFF.

The V gene is TRBV6-5, the J gene TRBJ2-1; either TRBD1 or TRBD2 may supply D (5 bases each). Trimming pared 0 bases from V and 5 bases from J, leaving 14 bases between. Germline values: CDR1 MNHEY, CDR2 SVGAGI. This CDR3 spans 16 amino acids. The CDR3 is CASSYSDSPGNNEQFF. The CDR3 DNA sequence: TGTGCCAGCAGTTACTCCGACAGCCCCGGGAACAATGAGCAGTTCTTC.

The chain couples TRBV6-5 to TRBJ1-1; TRBD1 matches 9 bases. Trimming took 6 bases from V and 2 from J; bases not matched to a gene: 7. This CDR3 region has 15 residues. Germline CDR1 reads MNHEY; CDR2 reads SVGAGI. CDR3 nucleotides: TGTGCCAGCAGCCGGGGACAGGGTTATAACACTGAAGCTTTCTTT. Encoded protein: CASSRGQGYNTEAFF.

The V gene is TRBV7-2, the J gene TRBJ2-3; a weak D match, TRBD2 (6 bases). V shed 5 bases and J shed 2 bases, with 11 bases lying between them. The length of the CDR3 is 14 residues. Germline-derived CDR1 and CDR2 are SGHTA and FQGNSA. The CDR3 sequence: CASSTTGATDTQYF. The CDR3 coding sequence is TGTGCCAGCAGCACGACGGGAGCCACAGATACGCAGTATTTT.

DNA of the CDR3: TGTGCCAGCAGCTTACCTGGGGCTCACGGGGCCGGGGAGCTGTTTTTT. Residues: CASSLPGAHGAGELFF. The chain carries TRBV7-9 and TRBJ2-2; the D gene could be TRBD1 or TRBD2 (5 bases each). Germline lookup yields CDR1 SEHNR and CDR2 FQNEAQ (reference sequence). V was trimmed by 2 bases and J by 6 bases, leaving 16 bases between them. The CDR3 contains 16 residues. The full variable domain, in which reference TRBV7-9 and TRBJ2-2 provide the parts outside the CDR3, is DTGVSQNPRHKITKRGQNVTFRCDPISEHNRLYWYRQTLGQGPEFLTYFQNEAQLEKSRLLSDRFSAERPKGSFSTLEIQRTEQGDSAMYLCASSLPGAHGAGELFFGEGSRLTVL.

V usage is TRBV6-7 and J usage is TRBJ2-1; 10 bases are shared with TRBD2. TRBV6-7 is reported as an ORF; its role is uncertain. J gave up 4 bases and V 6 bases, and 12 bases lay outside the gene matches. The CDR3 is 17 amino acids. The CDR3 nucleotides are TGTGCCAGCAGGAATATTAGCGGGGGGACCCCATACAATGAGCAGTTCTTC. This encodes CASRNISGGTPYNEQFF.

The V gene is TRBV29-1, the J gene TRBJ1-2, with D unresolved. Trimming shortened V by 3 bases and J by 8 bases, and 10 bases separated the two germline ends. Germline assignment: CDR1 SQVTM and CDR2 ANQGSEA. The CDR3 runs to 11 residues. The CDR3: CSVDSLWGYTF. The CDR3 nucleotides read TGCAGCGTTGACAGCTTATGGGGCTACACCTTC.

This chain uses TRBV5-4 with TRBJ2-5, with unresolved D. The CDR3 is made up of 13 amino acids. V was cut by 4 bases and J by 3 bases, with 10 bases left in between. Germline assignment: CDR1 SGHNT and CDR2 YYREEE (reference sequence). The CDR3 DNA sequence: TGTGCCAGCAGCACGGTTTCTGAAGAGACCCAGTACTTC. This encodes CASSTVSEETQYF. The complete variable domain, with remaining parts taken from reference TRBV5-4 and TRBJ2-5, reads ETGVTQSPTHLIKTRGQQVTLRCSSQSGHNTVSWYQQALGQGPQFIFQYYREEENGRGNFPPRFSGLQFPNYSSELNVNALELDDSALYLCASSTVSEETQYFGPGTRLLVL.

The gene calls are TRBV7-9 and TRBJ1-4; no definite D call. V gave up 3 bases and J gave up 4 bases, with 9 bases separating them. The CDR3 totals 14 residues. Germline V CDR1 and CDR2: SEHNR, FQNEAQ (reference sequence). CDR3: CASSLAYDNEKLFF. CDR3 in DNA: TGTGCCAGCAGCTTGGCCTATGATAATGAAAAACTGTTTTTT.

The V call is TRBV30, the J call TRBJ1-1; D is unresolved. The V gene's germline CDR1 is GTSNPN and CDR2 SVGIG (reference sequence). The CDR3 loop spans 11 amino acids. V lost 0 bases, J lost 7 bases, and 6 bases lay in between. CDR3 amino acids: CAWSVTVEAFF. The CDR3 nucleotides read TGTGCCTGGAGTGTTACGGTTGAAGCTTTCTTT.

V is TRBV12-3 or TRBV12-4 and J is TRBJ2-1, with D possibly being TRBD1 or TRBD2 (5 bases each). Trimming stripped 2 bases from V and 9 bases from J, with 8 bases between. The CDR3 is made up of 12 amino acids. CDR3 nucleotides: TGTGCCAGCAGTTTAAAGGGGAGTGAGCAGTTCTTC. This codes for CASSLKGSEQFF.

In regard to this clone: This sample also contains other DNA sequences that code for the same CDR3. This sequence joins TRBV20-1 and TRBJ2-7; no definite D call. There are 11 residues in the CDR3. Germline-derived CDR1 and CDR2 are DFQATT and SNEGSKA (reference sequence). V was cut by 0 bases and J by 3 bases, with 3 bases left in between. DNA of the CDR3: TGCAGTGCTAGAGATAACTACGAGCAGTACTTC. Encoded protein: CSARDNYEQYF.